The source of this T cell receptor beta chain is a study of vaccination and CD4 T cells after COVID-19. Study details: Post-vaccine specimens were obtained a median around 72 days after dose two (range 14 to 241). General study points: Spike mono-reactivity was the property of 304 of 307 vaccine-specific clones in convalescent patients.

This CDR3 comprises 16 residues. The germline V gene has CDR1 KGHDR and CDR2 SFDVKD. V shed 7 bases and J shed 0 bases, with 12 bases lying between them. Treatment reported: approximately 10-day PBMC culture with coronavirus spike peptide pools or control peptides (ViraFEST assay). The Oncomine TCR Beta short-read assay was applied to DNA of cultured CD4+ T cells. Genomic DNA was drawn out of CD4+ T cells grown in culture. Via MiXCR, TCRdb re-called the PCR reads, giving one row per CDR3 protein. This table has about 15,000 distinct CDR3 sequences, 65% to 80% appearing once. This clonotype was observed a handful of times. Its target is not known.

V gene TRBV24-1 combines with J gene TRBJ2-6, with D perhaps given as TRBD1 or TRBD2 (5 bases each). The specimen sequenced was CD4+ T cells from blood, cultured in vitro. The clonotype was recovered from a human donor who had recovered from COVID-19. CDR3 coding DNA: TGTGCCACCAGGCCGGGACGGAACTCTGGGGCCAACGTCCTGACTTTC. Protein: CATRPGRNSGANVLTF.